The clone carrying this T cell receptor (beta chain) was seen a handful of times. Germline V CDR1 and CDR2: SGHTA, FQGNSA. V gave up 4 bases and J gave up 5 bases; unmatched junction bases: 5. The CDR3 loop spans 14 amino acids. TCRdb re-derived calls from the 5' RACE reads in MiXCR, one entry per CDR3 protein. The sample shows roughly 52,000 distinct CDR3 sequences, 9.5% of them seen only once. The sample originates from a study of T-cell memory formation after mild COVID-19. This clonotype originated in a man in his late teens or twenties who had mild COVID-19 (a few samples of this study predate the infection). Cell type and time point are not known. Input material: PBMCs or a T cell subset sorted from them (not recorded which). V gene TRBV7-2 combines with J gene TRBJ2-5; 9 bases align to TRBD2. CDR3 protein: CASSSPSGAETQYF. The CDR3 bases are TGTGCCAGCAGCTCTCCTAGCGGGGCGGAGACCCAGTACTTC.